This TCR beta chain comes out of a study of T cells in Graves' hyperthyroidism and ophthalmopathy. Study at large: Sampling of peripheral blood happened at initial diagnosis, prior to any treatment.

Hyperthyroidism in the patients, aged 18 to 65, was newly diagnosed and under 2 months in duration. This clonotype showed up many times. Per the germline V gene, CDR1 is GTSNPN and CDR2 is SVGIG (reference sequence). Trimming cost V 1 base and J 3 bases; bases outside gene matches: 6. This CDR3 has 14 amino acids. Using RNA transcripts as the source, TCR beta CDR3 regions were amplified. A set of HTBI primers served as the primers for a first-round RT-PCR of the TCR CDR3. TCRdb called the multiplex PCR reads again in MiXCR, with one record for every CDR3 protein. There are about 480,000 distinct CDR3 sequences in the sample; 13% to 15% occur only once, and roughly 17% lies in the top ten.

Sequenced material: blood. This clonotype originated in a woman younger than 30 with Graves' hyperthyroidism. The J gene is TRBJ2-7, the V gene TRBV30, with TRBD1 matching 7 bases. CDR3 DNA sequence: TGTGCCTGGAGTGAAGGGGGCTTTGACTACGAGCAGTACTTC. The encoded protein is CAWSEGGFDYEQYF.